These 28 T cell receptor beta chains share one sample of origin, sequenced in a study of T cell repertoires in ileal Crohn's disease (dated by TCRdb to between 2019 and 2020). Read against the paper, the sample's time point label means: neoterminal ileum biopsy at postoperative endoscopy, about 6 months after surgery. The method behind the library was the immunoSEQ multiplex PCR assay. TCRdb carries this immuneACCESS record with in-frame sequences only. Its versions omit some clonotypes, under half of them owing to an unresolved V gene in the studies checked, with the rest unexplained. For this sample the table gives about 620 clones, of which around 85% were detected only once. The ten top clones hold approximately 15% of the sample. Material: ileal tissue. These TCRs come from an adult with Crohn's disease.

This clone was seen once. This chain uses TRBV29-1 with TRBJ2-5; the D is unclear. The V and J ends lost 4 bases and 2 bases respectively, with 14 bases between them. This CDR3 is 14 amino acids long. The germline gives CDR1 SQVTM, CDR2 ANQGSEA. Here the CDR3 DNA reads TGCAGCGTTGCTTCTTTCGGCGTTCAAGAGACCCAGTACTTC. This encodes CSVASFGVQETQYF.

This rearrangement joins TRBV10-3 to TRBJ1-1, with TRBD1 matching 7 bases. The V segment lost 3 bases and the J segment 8 bases; nucleotides outside the gene matches: 6. Per germline, CDR1 ENHRY and CDR2 SYGVKD. This CDR3 is built from 13 residues. CDR3 protein: CAISDPDRPEAFF. CDR3 sequence (DNA): TGTGCCATCAGTGATCCGGACAGGCCAGAAGCTTTCTTT.

DNA for the CDR3: TGTGCCAGCAGCCAGTTCGGGGGGCAAGAGACCCAGTACTTC. Translation gives CASSQFGGQETQYF. The V gene is TRBV4-2, the J gene TRBJ2-5; 7 bases align to TRBD2. This CDR3 has 14 residues. Trimming cost V 3 bases and J 2 bases; bases outside gene matches: 3. Germline values: CDR1 LGHNA, CDR2 YNFKEQ.

The V and J genes are TRBV15 and TRBJ1-2, with D perhaps matching TRBD1 (5 bases). Germline values: CDR1 LNHNV, CDR2 YYDKDF (reference sequence). V was clipped by 3 bases and J by 4 bases, with 21 bases between them. This CDR3 region has 17 residues. The CDR3 here is CATSRGLQTSDSYGYTF. The CDR3 coding sequence is TGTGCCACCAGCAGGGGACTACAGACTTCGGATTCCTATGGCTACACCTTC.

This clone was detected once. This sequence joins TRBV7-2 and TRBJ2-7; 8 bases are a match to TRBD2. The CDR3 runs 16 residues. Germline V CDR1 and CDR2: SGHTA, FQGNSA. J gave up 0 bases and V 5 bases, and 9 bases lay outside the gene matches. The CDR3: CASSILADPSSYEQYF. The DNA for the CDR3 is TGTGCCAGCAGCATACTAGCGGACCCGAGCTCCTACGAGCAGTACTTC.

This rearrangement joins TRBV5-1 to TRBJ1-4; TRBD1 is a possible D gene (5 bases). This CDR3 region has 14 residues. The germline CDR1 and CDR2 sequences are SGHRS and YFSETQ. The ends were cut back, 1 base at V and 6 bases at J, with 10 bases in the middle. The CDR3 DNA reads as TGCGCCAGCAGCTTGCAGGGATTTTATGAAAAACTGTTTTTT. Translated: CASSLQGFYEKLFF.

This chain connects TRBV29-1 to TRBJ1-4; D unclear. Looked up from germline, CDR1 is SQVTM and CDR2 is ANQGSEA. This CDR3 contains 13 residues. V was cut by 1 base and J by 3 bases, with 6 bases left in between. CDR3 protein: CSVEVGANEKLFF. The CDR3 nucleotides are TGCAGCGTTGAAGTGGGCGCTAATGAAAAACTGTTTTTT.

V and J are TRBV6-1 and TRBJ2-1; 10 bases map to TRBD1. Germline V gene lookup returns CDR1 MNHNS and CDR2 SASEGT. CDR3 length equals 17 residues. The V and J ends lost 2 bases and 0 bases, in that order; junction bases with no gene match: 4. The CDR3 sequence is CASSEQGTGVSYNEQFF. CDR3 bases: TGTGCCAGCAGTGAACAGGGGACAGGGGTCTCCTACAATGAGCAGTTCTTC.

The genes are TRBV5-5 and TRBJ2-5; D may correspond to TRBD1 or TRBD2 (7 bases each). V was trimmed by 1 base and J by 2 bases, leaving 15 bases between them. From germline, CDR1 is SGHKS and CDR2 YYEKEE (reference sequence). This CDR3 contains 16 residues. CDR3 loop: CASSLITGEGQETQYF. Here the CDR3 DNA reads TGTGCCAGCAGCTTGATTACAGGGGAGGGGCAAGAGACCCAGTACTTC.

The V and J genes are TRBV30 and TRBJ2-5; 7 nucleotides match TRBD1. The CDR3 runs 11 residues. Germline CDR1 and CDR2: GTSNPN and SVGIG (reference sequence). The V segment lost 0 bases and the J segment 11 bases; nucleotides outside the gene matches: 3. This CDR3 reads CAWSVQGQQYF. CDR3 sequence (DNA): TGTGCCTGGAGTGTACAGGGGCAACAGTACTTC.

This chain joins TRBV4-3 and TRBJ2-7; D is perhaps TRBD1 (5 bases). The germline CDR1 and CDR2 sequences are LGHNA and YSLEER. Trimming removed 3 bases from V and 1 base from J, with 13 bases in between. The CDR3 runs 15 residues. This chain's CDR3 is CASSQAWGTSYEQYF. The CDR3 region has the DNA TGCGCCAGCAGCCAGGCTTGGGGCACTTCCTACGAGCAGTACTTC.

In DNA, the CDR3 is TGTGCCAGCTCACCTCTAGCGGGGGCCCAAGAGACCCAGTACTTC. It translates to CASSPLAGAQETQYF. The rearrangement uses TRBV18 and TRBJ2-5; 10 nucleotides agree with TRBD2. This CDR3 is 15 amino acids long. Germline V gene lookup returns CDR1 KGHSH and CDR2 LQKENI. Unmatched junction bases numbered 2, after V lost 3 bases and J lost 1 base.

This chain joins TRBV5-1 and TRBJ2-7; 7 bases line up with TRBD1. CDR1 is SGHRS, CDR2 YFSETQ, per germline. V lost 5 bases and J lost 3; bases outside the gene matches: 11. CDR3 length equals 15 residues. The CDR3 DNA reads as TGCGCCAGCAGTCCAACGCTCAGGGGGATCTACGAGCAGTACTTC. It encodes CASSPTLRGIYEQYF.

The sample holds one count of this clone. The chain couples TRBV9 to TRBJ2-7; 7 bases line up with TRBD2. V shed 0 bases and J 2 bases; nucleotides not matched to a gene: 8. Germline V gene lookup returns CDR1 SGDLS and CDR2 YYNGEE. This CDR3 region has 16 residues. DNA of the CDR3: TGTGCCAGCAGCGTAGAGATCGGGGGGAGGACCTACGAGCAGTACTTC. It is translated as CASSVEIGGRTYEQYF.

The chain joins TRBV4-3 to TRBJ1-1; no firm D call. Trimming shortened V by 4 bases and J by 5 bases, and 11 bases separated the two germline ends. The CDR3 has 13 residues. Germline CDR1 is LGHNA and CDR2 is YSLEER. The DNA for the CDR3 is TGCGCCAGCAGCCCCGGTAAGGGTACTGAAGCTTTCTTT. It is translated as CASSPGKGTEAFF.

This clone was seen more than once but under ten times. The gene calls are TRBV30 and TRBJ1-3; D perhaps matches TRBD1 (5 bases). This CDR3 is 13 amino acids long. The germline CDR1 and CDR2 sequences are GTSNPN and SVGIG (reference sequence). V dropped 3 bases and J dropped 8 bases, with 14 bases sitting between them. In nucleotides, the CDR3 is TGTGCCTGGAGCCCAGGGAGGGGAGACACCATATATTTT. Amino acid sequence: CAWSPGRGDTIYF.

A few counts support this clone. The genes are TRBV6-4 and TRBJ1-5; 7 bases line up with TRBD1. In germline, CDR1 is MRHNA, CDR2 SNTAGT. Trimming removed 6 bases from V and 0 bases from J; junction bases left unmatched: 11. The CDR3 totals 17 residues. The CDR3 loop is CASRGPGQRDSNQPQHF. For the CDR3, the DNA is TGTGCCAGCAGGGGACCGGGACAGCGCGATAGCAATCAGCCCCAGCATTTT.

J is TRBJ2-2 and V is TRBV7-3, with TRBD2 identical over 12 bases. The V segment lost 2 bases and the J segment 9 bases; nucleotides outside the gene matches: 7. CDR1 is SGHTA, CDR2 FQGTGA, per germline. The CDR3 totals 16 residues. CDR3 residues: CASSLATSGGVRELFF. Here the CDR3 DNA reads TGTGCCAGCAGCTTAGCGACTAGCGGGGGTGTCCGGGAGCTGTTTTTT.

This chain joins TRBV5-1 and TRBJ2-1; TRBD2 might be the D (6 bases). Trimming cost V 6 bases and J 5 bases, with 18 bases left between them. Germline V gene lookup returns CDR1 SGHRS and CDR2 YFSETQ. CDR3 length: 15 residues. The DNA for the CDR3 is TGCGCCAGCACCCCAATGGCCGGGGGTCACAATGAGCAGTTCTTC. Translation: CASTPMAGGHNEQFF.

The J gene is TRBJ2-7, the V gene TRBV27, with a possible D match to TRBD1 (5 bases). The CDR3 length is 12 residues. V was trimmed by 5 bases and J by 3 bases, leaving 8 bases between them. The germline V gene has CDR1 MNHEY and CDR2 SMNVEV (reference sequence). As DNA, the CDR3 is TGTGCCAGCAGTGAAGGGGACTACGAGCAGTACTTC. This encodes CASSEGDYEQYF.

V gene TRBV5-4 combines with J gene TRBJ2-7; D remains ambiguous. CDR1 and CDR2 (germline): SGHNT, YYREEE (reference sequence). Trimming pared 0 bases from V and 0 bases from J, leaving 7 bases between. This CDR3 has 14 residues. CDR3 residues: CASSLGDVSYEQYF. The CDR3 region has the DNA TGTGCCAGCAGCTTGGGAGATGTCTCCTACGAGCAGTACTTC.

The V gene is TRBV11-3, the J gene TRBJ1-5; 7 bases map to TRBD1. This CDR3 comprises 16 residues. Germline V gene sequence: CDR1 SGHNT, CDR2 YENEEA. Trimming at V came to 2 bases and at J to 0 bases, leaving 4 bases not matched to a gene. CDR3 sequence reads: CASSLRGQDSNQPQHF. The CDR3 DNA reads TGTGCCAGCAGCTTAAGGGGGCAGGATAGCAATCAGCCCCAGCATTTT.

The J gene is TRBJ2-5, the V gene TRBV9; TRBD2 aligns across 11 bases. The trim removed 0 bases at V and 4 bases at J, leaving 8 bases unmatched. Germline V lookup: CDR1 SGDLS, CDR2 YYNGEE. This CDR3 contains 17 residues. The CDR3 region has the DNA TGTGCCAGCAGCGTAGGGCTAGCGGGGGGCCGAGGAGAGACCCAGTACTTC. This encodes CASSVGLAGGRGETQYF.

A single count supports this clone. The chain uses TRBV5-6 and TRBJ1-4; D remains unclear. This CDR3 comprises 16 residues. Germline V gene sequence: CDR1 SGHDT, CDR2 YYEEEE. The V and J ends lost 4 bases and 7 bases respectively, with 20 bases between them. The CDR3 sequence is CASSGVQLGIREKLFF. CDR3 DNA: TGTGCCAGCAGCGGGGTCCAGTTGGGAATCCGTGAAAAACTGTTTTTT.

The chain couples TRBV14 to TRBJ2-7, with TRBD2 identical over 7 bases. Germline trimming cut 6 bases from V and 3 bases from J; bases unmatched to any gene: 8. Per the germline V gene, CDR1 is SGHDN and CDR2 is FVKESK. The CDR3 covers 14 residues. DNA for the CDR3: TGTGCCAGCAGGCGGGCGGGGGTCTACTACGAGCAGTACTTC. Translated: CASRRAGVYYEQYF.

The V call is TRBV18, the J call TRBJ2-7; 8 bases match TRBD1. V lost 3 bases and J lost 1; bases outside the gene matches: 11. Germline loops: CDR1 KGHSH, CDR2 LQKENI. The CDR3 covers 17 residues. CDR3 DNA: TGTGCCAGCTCACCCCCGGGGCAGGGGGCTCTTTCCTACGAGCAGTACTTC. This translates into CASSPPGQGALSYEQYF.

The rearrangement uses TRBV4-2 and TRBJ2-1; 10 bases map to TRBD2. Germline V CDR1 and CDR2: LGHNA, YNFKEQ. The V segment lost 1 base and the J segment 6 bases; nucleotides outside the gene matches: 3. The CDR3 contains 15 residues. The chain's CDR3 is CASSQVSGGTNEQFF. The CDR3 nucleotides are TGTGCCAGCAGCCAAGTTAGCGGGGGGACCAATGAGCAGTTCTTC.

The CDR3 here is CSVGAGTHNEQFF. The CDR3 DNA sequence: TGCAGCGTTGGGGCCGGTACTCACAATGAGCAGTTCTTC. V usage is TRBV29-1 and J usage is TRBJ2-1; the D is unclear. Germline CDR1 is SQVTM and CDR2 is ANQGSEA. CDR3 size: 13 residues. The V and J ends lost 4 bases and 5 bases respectively, with 12 bases between them.